A selection of T cell receptor beta chains follows, all from one sample in a study of Graves' ophthalmopathy and Graves' hyperthyroidism. TCRdb fed the multiplex PCR reads into MiXCR, producing one record per CDR3 protein. Among 500,000 to 600,000 distinct CDR3 sequences, approximately 37% were seen once, and the ten largest hold about 4.1%. The sequenced material came from peripheral blood or thyroid tissue (not recorded which). The receptors come from an adult man with Graves' hyperthyroidism. The CDR3 runs from the conserved cysteine through the conserved F or W. The order of the fields is V gene, clone size, J gene, D gene, CDR3 protein, CDR3 DNA. The D gene is left open where the match is weak. Rows may omit the clone size; those that give it use once, few, many or a size class.

TRBV6-5	many	TRBJ1-1	-	CASSYNGRTEAFF	TGTGCCAGCAGTTACAACGGACGCACTGAAGCTTTCTTT
TRBV27	many	TRBJ1-1	-	CASSSGHKNTEAFF	TGTGCCAGCAGTTCCGGACACAAGAACACTGAAGCTTTCTTT
TRBV7-9	many	TRBJ1-1	-	CASSLDGRGETEAFF	TGTGCCAGCAGCTTAGACGGTCGGGGGGAAACTGAAGCTTTCTTT
TRBV28	-	TRBJ2-5	-	CARAQDRLGETQYF	TGTGCCAGGGCTCAAGACAGATTGGGAGAGACCCAGTACTTC
TRBV7-9	many	TRBJ1-1	-	CASSLHTGQAFF	TGTGCCAGCAGCTTACATACAGGGCAAGCTTTCTTT
TRBV27	few	TRBJ2-7	-	CASSTGSITTYEQYF	TGTGCCAGCAGTACAGGGTCTATCACAACCTACGAGCAGTACTTC
TRBV7-2	many	TRBJ2-5	-	CASSLLGDRGRETQYF	TGTGCCAGCAGCTTATTAGGTGATCGGGGCCGAGAGACCCAGTACTTC
TRBV7-2	many	TRBJ2-5	-	CASSLARVVQETQYF	TGTGCCAGCAGCTTAGCAAGGGTCGTCCAAGAGACCCAGTACTTC
TRBV6-1	many	TRBJ2-7	-	CASSEVAGLYEQYF	TGTGCCAGCAGTGAAGTCGCAGGGCTGTACGAGCAGTACTTC
TRBV7-3	-	TRBJ1-4	-	CASSQGHGHHHTDEKLFF	TGTGCCAGCAGCCAAGGACACGGACACCACCATACGGATGAAAAACTGTTTTTT
TRBV6-5	-	TRBJ1-2	-	CASSYYVCLRGKDYGYTF	TGTGCCAGCAGTTATTATGTTTGTCTCCGGGGAAAGGACTATGGCTACACCTTC
TRBV29-1	-	TRBJ1-1	-	CSSFSRNTEAFF	TGCAGCAGTTTTAGCCGGAACACTGAAGCTTTCTTT
TRBV27	-	TRBJ2-6	-	CASSFLPHSGANVLTF	TGTGCCAGCAGTTTCTTACCACACTCTGGGGCCAACGTCCTGACTTTC
TRBV7-9	-	TRBJ2-2	TRBD1	CASSSAGTGGTGELFF	TGTGCCAGCAGCTCAGCCGGGACAGGGGGGACCGGGGAGCTGTTTTTT
TRBV2	-	TRBJ1-5	-	CASSGVGGSNQPQHF	TGTGCTAGCAGTGGGGTAGGGGGTAGCAATCAGCCCCAGCATTTT
TRBV19	-	TRBJ1-1	TRBD1	CAWSVLSGGVTEAFF	TGTGCCTGGAGTGTACTATCAGGGGGTGTCACTGAAGCTTTCTTT
TRBV5-6	few	TRBJ2-5	-	CASSLLPYQETQYF	TGTGCCAGCAGCTTGCTCCCATACCAAGAGACCCAGTACTTC
TRBV7-8	many	TRBJ1-5	TRBD1	CASTPGTGDQPQHF	TGTGCCAGCACGCCCGGGACAGGGGATCAGCCCCAGCATTTT
TRBV3-1	few	TRBJ1-2	-	CASSHLDGADGYTF	TGTGCCAGCAGCCACTTGGACGGGGCTGATGGCTACACCTTC
TRBV3-1	few	TRBJ2-7	TRBD2	CASSQATGTSGYEQYF	TGTGCCAGCAGCCAAGCGACTGGGACTAGCGGTTACGAGCAGTACTTC
TRBV11-2	-	TRBJ1-2	-	CASSPYRGDGYTF	TGTGCCAGCAGCCCGTACCGGGGAGATGGCTACACCTTC
TRBV7-2	-	TRBJ2-7	TRBD2	CASSLDPAGGRTYEQYF	TGTGCCAGCAGCCTAGACCCTGCGGGAGGTCGAACCTACGAGCAGTACTTC
TRBV7-9	once	TRBJ2-5	-	CASSLIGEAGETQYF	TGTGCCAGCAGCTTGATAGGGGAGGCCGGCGAGACCCAGTACTTC
TRBV19	-	TRBJ1-5	-	CASSIGTRGGQPQHF	TGTGCCAGTAGTATAGGCACCAGGGGTGGGCAGCCCCAGCATTTT
TRBV7-8	-	TRBJ2-2	TRBD1	CASSTRQGRTGELFF	TGTGCCAGCAGCACCAGACAGGGGCGCACCGGGGAGCTGTTTTTT
TRBV19	many	TRBJ1-1	-	CASSPRYMPQVEAFF	TGTGCCAGTAGTCCCCGTTATATGCCTCAGGTTGAAGCTTTCTTT
TRBV7-3	once	TRBJ2-1	-	CASSLGPGDEQFF	TGTGCCAGCAGCTTAGGTCCGGGGGATGAGCAGTTCTTC
TRBV2	-	TRBJ2-7	TRBD1	CASIVTGGVDGQYF	TGTGCCAGCATAGTGACAGGGGGCGTCGACGGGCAGTACTTC